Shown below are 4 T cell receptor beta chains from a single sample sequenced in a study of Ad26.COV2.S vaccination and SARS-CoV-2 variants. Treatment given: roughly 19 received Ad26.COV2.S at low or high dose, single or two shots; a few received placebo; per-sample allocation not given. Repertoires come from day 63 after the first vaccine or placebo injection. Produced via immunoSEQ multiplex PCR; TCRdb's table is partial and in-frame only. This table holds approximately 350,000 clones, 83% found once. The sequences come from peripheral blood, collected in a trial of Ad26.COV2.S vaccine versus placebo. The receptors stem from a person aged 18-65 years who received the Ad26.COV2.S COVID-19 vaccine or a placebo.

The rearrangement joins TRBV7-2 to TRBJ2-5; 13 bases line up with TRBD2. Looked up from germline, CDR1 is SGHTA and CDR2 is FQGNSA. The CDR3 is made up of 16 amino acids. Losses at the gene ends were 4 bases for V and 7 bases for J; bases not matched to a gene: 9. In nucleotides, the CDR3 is TGTGCCAGCAGCTCCGGAACTAGCGGGGGGGCTGGGACCCAGTACTTC. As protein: CASSSGTSGGAGTQYF.

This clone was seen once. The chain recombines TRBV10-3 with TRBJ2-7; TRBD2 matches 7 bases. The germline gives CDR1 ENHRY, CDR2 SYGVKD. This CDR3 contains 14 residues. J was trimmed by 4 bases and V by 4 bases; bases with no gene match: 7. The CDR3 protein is CAISGGDYSYEQYF. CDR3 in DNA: TGTGCCATCAGTGGGGGGGACTATAGTTACGAGCAGTACTTC.

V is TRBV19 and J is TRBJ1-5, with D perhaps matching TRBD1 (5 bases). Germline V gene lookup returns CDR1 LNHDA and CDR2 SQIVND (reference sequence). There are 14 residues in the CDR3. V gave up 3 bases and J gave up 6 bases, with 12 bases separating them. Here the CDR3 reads CASSILAGLQPQHF. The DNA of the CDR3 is TGTGCCAGTAGTATTCTGGCAGGGCTTCAGCCCCAGCATTTT.

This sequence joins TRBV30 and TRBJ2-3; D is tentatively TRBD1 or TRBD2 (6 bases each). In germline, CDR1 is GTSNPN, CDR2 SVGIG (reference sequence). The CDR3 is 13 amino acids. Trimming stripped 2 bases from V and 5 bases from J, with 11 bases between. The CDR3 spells CAWSWGARDTQYF. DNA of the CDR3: TGTGCCTGGAGTTGGGGGGCACGAGATACGCAGTATTTT.